This record covers a single T cell receptor (beta chain). The data belong to a study of cytomegalovirus exposure and HLA in healthy donors. PCR amplification relied on 60 Vbeta primers (plus 13 Jbeta primers). TCRdb's table, derived via immunoSEQ multiplex PCR, lists solely in-frame clones and lacks some. Here the sample table reports some 110,000 clones. V lost 5 bases and J lost 4, with 14 bases in between. The CDR3 loop spans 14 amino acids. Germline-derived CDR1 and CDR2 are MNHEY and SMNVEV (reference sequence). This chain links TRBV27 with TRBJ1-2; D possibly corresponds to TRBD1 (6 bases). This receptor was obtained from a man aged 35-49 years in good health and CMV-seropositive. Input material: PBMCs. The CDR3 nucleotides are TGTGCCAGCAGTCCTCAGGGGCTCCTCTATGGCTACACCTTC. Amino acid sequence: CASSPQGLLYGYTF.